This T cell receptor (beta chain) was documented in a study of shared clonotypes between healthy human individuals. A word on this clone: Its antigen remains unknown.

The CDR3 consists of 16 residues. From germline, CDR1 is SGHVS and CDR2 FNYEAQ. The V segment lost 2 bases and the J segment 5 bases; nucleotides outside the gene matches: 9. Everyone who donated was a Caucasian adult who lived in Nashville, Tennessee. Study-wide points: Memory subsets generally showed smaller estimated richness than naive subsets did.

At a deep level, the assay was run. Replicate PCRs from sorted subsets contained about 0.2 ug DNA, which is around 30,000 T cell genomes. Profiling relied on immunoSEQ multiplex PCR, and the TCRdb table lists in-frame clones only, not all of them. In the table there are 2.3 million or so clones, over 85% of which are singletons. The material sequenced was naive CD4+ T cells from PBMCs. Sample subset: CD45RA+ positively selected. The TCR comes from a man younger than 35 in good health. Some clones in this sample may be carry-over from other donors' samples. The chain links TRBV7-6 to TRBJ2-7, with 10 bases matching TRBD2. In DNA, the CDR3 is TGTGCCAGCAGCTTACGAGCGGGAGGGGGGAGAGACGAGCAGTACTTC. Translated: CASSLRAGGGRDEQYF.